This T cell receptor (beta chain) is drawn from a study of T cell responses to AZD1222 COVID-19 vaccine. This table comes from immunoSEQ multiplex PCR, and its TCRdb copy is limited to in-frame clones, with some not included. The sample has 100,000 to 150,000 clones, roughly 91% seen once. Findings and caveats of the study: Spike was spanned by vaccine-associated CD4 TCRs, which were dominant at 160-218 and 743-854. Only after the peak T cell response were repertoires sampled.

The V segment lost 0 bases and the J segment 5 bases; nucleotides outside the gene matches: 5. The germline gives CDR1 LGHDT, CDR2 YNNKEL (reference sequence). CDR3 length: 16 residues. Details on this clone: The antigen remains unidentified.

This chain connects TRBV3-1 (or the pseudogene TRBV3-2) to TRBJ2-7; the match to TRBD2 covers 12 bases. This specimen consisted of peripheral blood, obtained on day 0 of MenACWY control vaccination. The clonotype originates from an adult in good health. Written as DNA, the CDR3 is TGTGCCAGCAGCCAAGACCGACTAGCGGGAGTTCACGAGCAGTACTTC. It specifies CASSQDRLAGVHEQYF.